This section outlines one TCR beta chain sequence together with its context. Its antigen is currently unknown. The data were obtained in a study of radiotherapy plus CTLA-4 blockade in lung cancer. Notes on the study in general: Among reported predictors of response, early blood T cell clone dynamics with interferon-beta performed best.

Data came from immunoSEQ multiplex PCR; TCRdb stores just in-frame clones and leaves some out. This sample carries tens of thousands of clones, over 70% of them seen once, and the ten largest clones take about 4%. Treatment of patients with chemo-refractory metastatic non-small-cell lung cancer consisted of focal radiation plus CTLA-4 blockade with ipilimumab. CDR3 length: 15 residues. The V and J ends lost 8 bases and 3 bases, in that order; junction bases with no gene match: 11. CDR1 and CDR2 (germline): MNHEY, SMNVEV (reference sequence). The sequence was collected from a human donor with non-small cell lung cancer who had a partial response to radiotherapy plus ipilimumab. Sequenced material: peripheral blood, taken from a patient treated with radiotherapy plus ipilimumab. The chain couples TRBV27 to TRBJ2-7; 9 bases are shared with TRBD2. The CDR3, as DNA: TGTGCCAGCTCCTTCGGAGCGGGGGGCTTCTACGAGCAGTACTTC. This codes for CASSFGAGGFYEQYF.